This entry lists 18 T cell receptor beta chains sequenced from one sample in a study of T cell responses to AZD1222 COVID-19 vaccine. Clones were sequenced by immunoSEQ multiplex PCR, and TCRdb holds only the in-frame ones, with some missing. The profile shows around 150,000 clones, roughly 89% of them singletons. Sample: peripheral blood, taken 28 days after the second dose of the MenACWY control vaccine. These receptors all come from an adult who received the MenACWY meningococcal vaccine as a control.

The chain couples TRBV15 to TRBJ1-2; the D gene is possibly TRBD1 (6 bases). Germline V lookup: CDR1 LNHNV, CDR2 YYDKDF (reference sequence). Trimming took off 1 base at V and 6 bases at J, with 21 bases between the two ends. The CDR3 has 17 amino acids. CDR3 DNA: TGTGCCACCAGCAGAGCTTTGGACAGATGGGACCGTAATGGCTACACCTTC. It yields the protein CATSRALDRWDRNGYTF.

Only one count was recorded for this clone. V is TRBV7-8 and J is TRBJ1-3; tentatively, D is TRBD1 (6 bases). The CDR3 is 16 residues long. Trimming shortened V by 1 base and J by 1 base, and 11 bases separated the two germline ends. CDR1 is SGHVS, CDR2 FQNEAQ, per germline. Written as DNA, the CDR3 is TGTGCCAGCAGCTTAGGGCAACAGGGTTCTGGAAACACCATATATTTT. Its protein is CASSLGQQGSGNTIYF.

The chain employs TRBV11-3 and TRBJ2-7; perhaps TRBD1 as D (6 bases). The V end lost 1 base, the J end lost 1 base, and 11 bases lay between the germline ends. The CDR3 loop spans 15 amino acids. Germline assignment: CDR1 SGHNT and CDR2 YENEEA. The CDR3 nucleotides read TGTGCCAGCAGCTTAGCAGGGGTCGGGTCCTACGAGCAGTACTTC. Protein product: CASSLAGVGSYEQYF. Filled out from reference TRBV11-3 and TRBJ2-7, the complete variable domain reads EAGVVQSPRYKIIEKKQPVAFWCNPISGHNTLYWYLQNLGQGPELLIRYENEEAVDDSQLPKDRFSAERLKGVDSTLKIQPAELGDSAVYLCASSLAGVGSYEQYFGPGTRLTVT.

The CDR3 is CASTPPLFGNTIYF. The CDR3 coding sequence is TGTGCCAGCACCCCTCCCCTCTTTGGAAACACCATATATTTT. V and J are TRBV28 and TRBJ1-3; D ambiguous. Trimming shortened V by 7 bases and J by 3 bases, and 13 bases separated the two germline ends. Per the germline V gene, CDR1 is MDHEN and CDR2 is SYDVKM. The CDR3 loop spans 14 amino acids.

In DNA form, the CDR3 reads TGTGCCAGTAGTATGCTTGGGACAGGCACAGATACGCAGTATTTT. Encoded protein: CASSMLGTGTDTQYF. The chain employs TRBV19 and TRBJ2-3; 7 bases fit TRBD1. Per germline, CDR1 LNHDA and CDR2 SQIVND (reference sequence). Trimming at V came to 3 bases and at J to 1 base, leaving 4 bases not matched to a gene. The CDR3 is 15 amino acids. Drawing the rest from reference TRBV19 and TRBJ2-3, the complete variable domain is DGGITQSPKYLFRKEGQNVTLSCEQNLNHDAMYWYRQDPGQGLRLIYYSQIVNDFQKGDIAEGYSVSREKKESFPLTVTSAQKNPTAFYLCASSMLGTGTDTQYFGPGTRLTVL.

The rearrangement links TRBV10-3 to TRBJ2-3, with D possibly being TRBD2 (5 bases). Trimming stripped 2 bases from V and 0 bases from J, with 9 bases between. The CDR3 totals 15 residues. Per the germline V gene, CDR1 is ENHRY and CDR2 is SYGVKD. The CDR3 is CAISEQRLSTDTQYF. In DNA, the CDR3 is TGTGCCATCAGTGAGCAGCGGCTGAGCACAGATACGCAGTATTTT.

The chain has TRBV6-2 or TRBV6-3 and TRBJ2-5, with D possibly TRBD1 on 5 matching bases. This CDR3 region has 14 residues. Germline-derived CDR1 and CDR2 are MNHEY and SVGEGT. V lost 3 bases and J lost 2, with 10 bases in between. CDR3 amino acids: CASSYLTVQETQYF. Here the CDR3 DNA reads TGTGCCAGCAGTTATTTGACAGTTCAAGAGACCCAGTACTTC.

V and J are TRBV4-1 and TRBJ2-5; D is uncertain. CDR3 size: 14 residues. From germline, CDR1 is MGHRA and CDR2 YSYEKL. The V and J ends lost 0 bases and 5 bases respectively, with 10 bases between them. This CDR3 reads CASSQETLPETQYF. For the CDR3, the DNA is TGCGCCAGCAGCCAAGAGACTCTCCCGGAGACCCAGTACTTC.

V and J are TRBV9 and TRBJ1-4; no definite D call. V gave up 2 bases and J gave up 0 bases, with 5 bases separating them. Germline CDR1 is SGDLS and CDR2 is YYNGEE. This CDR3 contains 14 residues. CDR3 coding DNA: TGTGCCAGCAGCGTCCGCCCAACTAATGAAAAACTGTTTTTT. Translated: CASSVRPTNEKLFF.

The chain's CDR3 is CASSENWAGGNGYTF. CDR3 sequence (DNA): TGTGCCAGCAGTGAAAACTGGGCAGGGGGCAATGGCTACACCTTC. This rearrangement joins TRBV6-1 to TRBJ1-2, with 8 bases identical to TRBD1. J lost 6 bases, V lost 2 bases, and 8 bases had no gene match. The CDR3 consists of 15 residues. From germline, CDR1 is MNHNS and CDR2 SASEGT.

The CDR3 DNA reads TGTGCCAGCAGCTTATTATTGTCCGATTCACCCCTCCACTTT. Its translation: CASSLLLSDSPLHF. The V and J genes are TRBV11-2 and TRBJ1-6; no reliable D call. The CDR3 is 14 residues long. The germline V gene has CDR1 SGHAT and CDR2 FQNNGV. V lost 2 bases and J lost 8, with 10 bases in between.

The chain uses TRBV14 and TRBJ2-3; no definite D call. The CDR3 is made up of 14 amino acids. CDR1 is SGHDN, CDR2 FVKESK, per germline. Between the trimmed V and J ends, which lost 4 bases and 0 bases, there was a span of 8 bases. CDR3 in amino acids: CASSPQVSTDTQYF. DNA of the CDR3: TGTGCCAGCAGCCCCCAAGTGAGCACAGATACGCAGTATTTT.

This chain links TRBV5-5 with TRBJ2-5; TRBD1 aligns across 7 bases. Looked up from germline, CDR1 is SGHKS and CDR2 is YYEKEE (reference sequence). V lost 3 bases and J lost 2; bases outside the gene matches: 4. CDR3 length: 14 amino acids. This CDR3 is CASSSGQRQETQYF. CDR3 DNA: TGTGCCAGCAGCTCGGGACAGCGACAAGAGACCCAGTACTTC.

This clone appeared once. V is TRBV9 and J is TRBJ1-1; tentative D call: TRBD1 (6 bases). From germline, CDR1 is SGDLS and CDR2 YYNGEE. Trimming removed 0 bases at V and 4 bases at J, with 13 bases between. This CDR3 spans 15 amino acids. This chain's CDR3 is CASSVGSGAITEAFF. CDR3 nucleotides: TGTGCCAGCAGCGTAGGGTCGGGGGCCATCACTGAAGCTTTCTTT.

V and J are TRBV28 and TRBJ1-2; D is unclear. CDR1 is MDHEN, CDR2 SYDVKM, per germline. CDR3 length: 11 residues. Trimming took 7 bases from V and 4 from J, leaving 7 bases between them. CDR3 coding DNA: TGTGCCAGCATGGAAGTCTATGGCTACACCTTC. This translates into CASMEVYGYTF.

The rearrangement links TRBV9 to TRBJ1-4; maybe TRBD1 (5 bases). V shed 3 bases and J shed 8 bases, with 26 bases lying between them. Germline CDR1 is SGDLS and CDR2 is YYNGEE. This CDR3 region has 18 residues. The CDR3 here is CASSASRGPSSSGEKLFF. The DNA of the CDR3 is TGTGCCAGCAGCGCATCTCGGGGCCCCTCATCTTCGGGCGAAAAACTGTTTTTT.

V and J are TRBV7-3 and TRBJ2-1; TRBD1 agrees at 10 bases. V shed 3 bases and J 9 bases; nucleotides not matched to a gene: 8. This CDR3 contains 15 residues. Germline V gene data show CDR1 as SGHTA and CDR2 as FQGTGA. CDR3 loop: CASSLTGGWGSEQFF. As DNA, the CDR3 is TGTGCCAGCAGCTTGACAGGGGGCTGGGGTAGTGAGCAGTTCTTC.

The CDR3 here is CASSLGPSPKGEQYF. The CDR3 DNA sequence: TGTGCCAGCAGCTTAGGGCCCAGCCCAAAGGGGGAGCAGTACTTC. J is TRBJ2-7 and V is TRBV11-2; possible D gene TRBD1, 5 bases. The CDR3 is 15 residues long. Trimming took off 1 base at V and 7 bases at J, with 17 bases between the two ends. Germline loops: CDR1 SGHAT, CDR2 FQNNGV.